Reported below is one T cell receptor beta chain. This sample was included in a study of T cell responses to AZD1222 COVID-19 vaccine. The repertoire was sequenced with immunoSEQ multiplex PCR; TCRdb's copy has only in-frame clones and lacks some. The sample shows around 120,000 clones, 91% of them seen only once. V was cut by 0 bases and J by 4 bases, with 10 bases left in between. Germline V gene lookup returns CDR1 PRHDT and CDR2 FYEKMQ (reference sequence). CDR3 length equals 15 residues. The sequence was obtained from an adult in good health. The chain recombines TRBV13 with TRBJ1-5; D not resolved. The sample consisted of peripheral blood, taken on day 0 of AZD1222 vaccination. The CDR3 DNA is TGTGCCAGCAGCTTAGGGGGGTTTGGTAATCAGCCCCAGCATTTT. Translating it yields CASSLGGFGNQPQHF.